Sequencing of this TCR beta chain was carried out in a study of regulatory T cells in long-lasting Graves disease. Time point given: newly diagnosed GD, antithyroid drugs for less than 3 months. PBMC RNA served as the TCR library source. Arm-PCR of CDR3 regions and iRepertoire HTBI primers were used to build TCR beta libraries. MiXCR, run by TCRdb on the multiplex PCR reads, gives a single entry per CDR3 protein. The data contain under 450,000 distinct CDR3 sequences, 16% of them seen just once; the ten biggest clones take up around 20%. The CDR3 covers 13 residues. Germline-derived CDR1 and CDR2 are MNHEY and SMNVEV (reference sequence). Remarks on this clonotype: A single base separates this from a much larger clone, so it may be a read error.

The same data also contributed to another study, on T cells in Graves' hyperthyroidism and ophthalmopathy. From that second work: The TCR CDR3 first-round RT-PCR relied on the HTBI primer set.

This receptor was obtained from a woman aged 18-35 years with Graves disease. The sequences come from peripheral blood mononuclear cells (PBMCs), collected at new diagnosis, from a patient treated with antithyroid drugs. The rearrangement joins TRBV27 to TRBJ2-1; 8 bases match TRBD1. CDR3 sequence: CAGSLYRDRNQFF. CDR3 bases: TGTGCCGGCAGTTTATACCGGGACAGGAACCAGTTCTTC.